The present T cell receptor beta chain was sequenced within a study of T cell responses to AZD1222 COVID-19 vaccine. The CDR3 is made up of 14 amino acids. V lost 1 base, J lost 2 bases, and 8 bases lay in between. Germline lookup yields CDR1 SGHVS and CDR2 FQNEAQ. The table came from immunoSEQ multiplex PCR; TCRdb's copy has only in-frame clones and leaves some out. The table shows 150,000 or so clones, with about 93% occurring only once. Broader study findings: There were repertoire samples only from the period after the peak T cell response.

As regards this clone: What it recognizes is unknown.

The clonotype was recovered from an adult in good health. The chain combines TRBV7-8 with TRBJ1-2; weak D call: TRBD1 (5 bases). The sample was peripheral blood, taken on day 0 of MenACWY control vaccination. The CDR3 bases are TGTGCCAGCAGCTTAGATGGGACCAACTATGGCTACACCTTC. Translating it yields CASSLDGTNYGYTF. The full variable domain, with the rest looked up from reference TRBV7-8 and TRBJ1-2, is GAGVSQSPRYKVAKRGQDVALRCDPISGHVSLFWYQQALGQGPEFLTYFQNEAQLDKSGLPSDRFFAERPEGSVSTLKIQRTQQEDSAVYLCASSLDGTNYGYTFGSGTRLTVV.